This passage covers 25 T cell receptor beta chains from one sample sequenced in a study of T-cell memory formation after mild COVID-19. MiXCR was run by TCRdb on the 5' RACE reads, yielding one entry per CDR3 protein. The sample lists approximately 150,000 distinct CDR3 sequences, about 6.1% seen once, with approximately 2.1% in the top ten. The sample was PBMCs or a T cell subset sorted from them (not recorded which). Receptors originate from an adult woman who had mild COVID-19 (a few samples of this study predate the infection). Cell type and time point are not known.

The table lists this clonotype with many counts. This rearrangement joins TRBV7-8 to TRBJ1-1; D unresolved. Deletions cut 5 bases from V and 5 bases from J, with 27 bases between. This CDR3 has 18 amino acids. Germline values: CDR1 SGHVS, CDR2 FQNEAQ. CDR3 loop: CASSDHARSTSGRTEAFF. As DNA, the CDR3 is TGTGCCAGCAGCGACCATGCTCGGTCTACATCCGGTCGGACTGAAGCTTTCTTT.

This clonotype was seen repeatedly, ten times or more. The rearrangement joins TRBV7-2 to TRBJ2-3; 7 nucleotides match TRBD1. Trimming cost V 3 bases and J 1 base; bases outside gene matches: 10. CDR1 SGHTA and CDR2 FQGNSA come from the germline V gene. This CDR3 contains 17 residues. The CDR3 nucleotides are TGTGCCAGCAGCTTCCGCCCTACAGGGGCCGGCACAGATACGCAGTATTTT. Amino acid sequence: CASSFRPTGAGTDTQYF.

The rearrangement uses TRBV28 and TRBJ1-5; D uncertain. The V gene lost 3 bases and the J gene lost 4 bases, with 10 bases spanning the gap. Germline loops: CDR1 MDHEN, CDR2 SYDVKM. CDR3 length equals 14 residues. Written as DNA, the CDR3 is TGTGCCAGCAGTTTCGCTCCGGAGAATCAGCCCCAGCATTTT. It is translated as CASSFAPENQPQHF. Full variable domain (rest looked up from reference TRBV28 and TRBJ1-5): DVKVTQSSRYLVKRTGEKVFLECVQDMDHENMFWYRQDPGLGLRLIYFSYDVKMKEKGDIPEGYSVSREKKERFSLILESASTNQTSMYLCASSFAPENQPQHFGDGTRLSIL.

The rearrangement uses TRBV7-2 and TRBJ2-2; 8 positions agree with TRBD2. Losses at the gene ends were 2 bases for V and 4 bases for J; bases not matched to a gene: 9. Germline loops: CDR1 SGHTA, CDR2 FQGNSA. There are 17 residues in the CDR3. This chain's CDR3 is CASSLSISGTATGELFF. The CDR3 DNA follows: TGTGCCAGCAGCTTATCGATTAGCGGGACGGCCACCGGGGAGCTGTTTTTT.

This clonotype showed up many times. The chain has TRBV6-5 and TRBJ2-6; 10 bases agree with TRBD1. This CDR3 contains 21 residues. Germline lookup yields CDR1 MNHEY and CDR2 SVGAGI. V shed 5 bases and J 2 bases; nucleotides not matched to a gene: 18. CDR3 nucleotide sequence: TGTGCCAGCAGTCACGTAGAGACAGGGGGCCCGACAAAAACTGGGGCCAACGTCCTGACTTTC. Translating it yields CASSHVETGGPTKTGANVLTF.

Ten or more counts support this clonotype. The CDR3, as DNA: TGTGCCAGCAGTTACTCGTGGAATTTATACACCGGGGAGCTGTTTTTT. Encoded protein: CASSYSWNLYTGELFF. The chain links TRBV6-5 to TRBJ2-2; D is unresolved. V was cut by 0 bases and J by 3 bases, with 11 bases left in between. The germline CDR1 and CDR2 sequences are MNHEY and SVGAGI. The CDR3 is 16 amino acids.

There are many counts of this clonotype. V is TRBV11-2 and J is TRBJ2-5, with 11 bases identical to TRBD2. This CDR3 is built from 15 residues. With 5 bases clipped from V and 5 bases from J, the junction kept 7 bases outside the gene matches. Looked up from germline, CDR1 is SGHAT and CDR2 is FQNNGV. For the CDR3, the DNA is TGTGCCAGCAGCGTCCTAGCGGGGGGCGTTGAGACCCAGTACTTC. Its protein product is CASSVLAGGVETQYF.

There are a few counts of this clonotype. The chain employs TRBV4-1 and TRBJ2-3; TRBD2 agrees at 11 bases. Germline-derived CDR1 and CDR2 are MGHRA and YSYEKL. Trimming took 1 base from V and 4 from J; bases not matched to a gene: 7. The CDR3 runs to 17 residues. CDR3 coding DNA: TGCGCCAGCAGCCAAGCCGTCCTAGCGGGGGGTTCAGATACGCAGTATTTT. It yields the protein CASSQAVLAGGSDTQYF.

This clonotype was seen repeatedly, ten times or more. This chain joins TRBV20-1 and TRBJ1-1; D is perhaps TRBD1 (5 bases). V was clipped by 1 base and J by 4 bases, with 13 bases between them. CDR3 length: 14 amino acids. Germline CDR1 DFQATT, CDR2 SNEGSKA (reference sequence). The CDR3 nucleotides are TGCAGTGCTAGAGTTCCAGGGAGGGGCACTGAAGCTTTCTTT. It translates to CSARVPGRGTEAFF.

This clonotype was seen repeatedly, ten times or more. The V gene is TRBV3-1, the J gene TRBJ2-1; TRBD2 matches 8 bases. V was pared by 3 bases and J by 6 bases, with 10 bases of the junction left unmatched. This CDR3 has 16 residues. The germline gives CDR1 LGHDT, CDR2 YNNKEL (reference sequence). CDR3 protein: CASSQFGGAAGNEQFF. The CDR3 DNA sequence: TGTGCCAGCAGCCAGTTCGGGGGGGCCGCAGGCAATGAGCAGTTCTTC.

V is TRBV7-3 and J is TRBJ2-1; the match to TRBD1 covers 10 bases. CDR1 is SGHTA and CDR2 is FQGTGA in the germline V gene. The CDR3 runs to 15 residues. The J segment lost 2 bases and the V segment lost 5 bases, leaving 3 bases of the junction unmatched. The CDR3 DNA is TGTGCCAGCAGCCGGGACAGGGGTACCTACAATGAGCAGTTCTTC. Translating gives CASSRDRGTYNEQFF.

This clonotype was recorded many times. The CDR3 bases are TGTGCCACCAGCGCCGTGGGGGCCTTCAATGAGCAGTTCTTC. This gives the protein CATSAVGAFNEQFF. The V and J genes are TRBV15 and TRBJ2-1; the D gene is possibly TRBD1 (6 bases). The germline V gene has CDR1 LNHNV and CDR2 YYDKDF (reference sequence). Trimming removed 5 bases from V and 6 bases from J, with 14 bases in between. The CDR3 consists of 14 residues.

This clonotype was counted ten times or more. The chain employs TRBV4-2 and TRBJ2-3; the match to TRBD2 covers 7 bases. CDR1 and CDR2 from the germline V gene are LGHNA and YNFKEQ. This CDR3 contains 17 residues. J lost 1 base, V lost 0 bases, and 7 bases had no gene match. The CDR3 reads CASSQDPASGRTDTQYF. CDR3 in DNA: TGTGCCAGCAGCCAAGATCCCGCTAGCGGACGCACAGATACGCAGTATTTT.

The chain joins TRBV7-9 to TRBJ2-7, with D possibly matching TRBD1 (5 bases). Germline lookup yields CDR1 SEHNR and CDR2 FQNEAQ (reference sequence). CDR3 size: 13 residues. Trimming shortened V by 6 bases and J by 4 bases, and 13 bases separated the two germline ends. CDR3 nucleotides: TGTGCCAGCAGACACAGCGCAGGGTACGAGCAGTACTTC. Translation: CASRHSAGYEQYF.

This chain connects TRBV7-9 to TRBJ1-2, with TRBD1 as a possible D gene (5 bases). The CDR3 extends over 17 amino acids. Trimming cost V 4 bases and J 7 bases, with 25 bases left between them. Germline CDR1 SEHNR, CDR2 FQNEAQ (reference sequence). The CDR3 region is CASSSLGKGRDDRGYTF. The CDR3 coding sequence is TGTGCCAGCAGCTCCCTAGGAAAGGGGCGGGATGACCGTGGCTACACCTTC.

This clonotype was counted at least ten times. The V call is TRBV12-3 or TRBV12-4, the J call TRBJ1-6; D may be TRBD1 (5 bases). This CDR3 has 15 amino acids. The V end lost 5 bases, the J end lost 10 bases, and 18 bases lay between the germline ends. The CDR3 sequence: CASSRAQGGTSPLHF. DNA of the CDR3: TGTGCCAGCAGTCGGGCGCAGGGTGGTACGTCACCCCTCCACTTT.

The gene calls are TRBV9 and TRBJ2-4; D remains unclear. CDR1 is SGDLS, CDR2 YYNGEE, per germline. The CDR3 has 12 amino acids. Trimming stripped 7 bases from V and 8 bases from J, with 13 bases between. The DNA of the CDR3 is TGTGCCAGCTCAAGGTGGGATGACATTCAGTACTTC. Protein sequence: CASSRWDDIQYF.

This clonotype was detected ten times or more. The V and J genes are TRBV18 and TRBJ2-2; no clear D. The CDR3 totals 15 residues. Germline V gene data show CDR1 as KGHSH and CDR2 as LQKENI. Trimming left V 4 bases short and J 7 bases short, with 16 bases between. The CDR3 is CASSLFVPEVGELFF. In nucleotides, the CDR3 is TGTGCCAGCTCACTGTTCGTGCCCGAGGTCGGGGAGCTGTTTTTT. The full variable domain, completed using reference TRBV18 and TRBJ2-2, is NAGVMQNPRHLVRRRGQEARLRCSPMKGHSHVYWYRQLPEEGLKFMVYLQKENIIDESGMPKERFSAEFPKEGPSILRIQQVVRGDSAAYFCASSLFVPEVGELFFGEGSRLTVL.

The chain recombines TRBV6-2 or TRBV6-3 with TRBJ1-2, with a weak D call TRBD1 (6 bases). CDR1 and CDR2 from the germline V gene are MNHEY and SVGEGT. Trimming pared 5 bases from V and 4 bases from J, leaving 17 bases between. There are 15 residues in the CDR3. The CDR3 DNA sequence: TGTGCCAGCAGTGTTACAACGGGGGCGGGCTATGGCTACACCTTC. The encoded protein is CASSVTTGAGYGYTF.

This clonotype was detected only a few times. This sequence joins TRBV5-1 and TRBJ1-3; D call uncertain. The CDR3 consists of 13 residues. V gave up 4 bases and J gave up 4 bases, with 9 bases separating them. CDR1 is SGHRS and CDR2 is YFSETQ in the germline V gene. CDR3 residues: CASSPDGGNTIYF. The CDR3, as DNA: TGCGCCAGCAGCCCAGATGGGGGAAACACCATATATTTT.

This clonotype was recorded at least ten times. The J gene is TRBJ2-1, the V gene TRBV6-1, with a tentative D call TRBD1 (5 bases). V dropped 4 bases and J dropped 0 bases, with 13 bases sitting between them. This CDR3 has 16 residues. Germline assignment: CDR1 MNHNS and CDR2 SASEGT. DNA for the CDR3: TGTGCCAGCAGTGGGCCAGGGAATCCCTCCTACAATGAGCAGTTCTTC. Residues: CASSGPGNPSYNEQFF.

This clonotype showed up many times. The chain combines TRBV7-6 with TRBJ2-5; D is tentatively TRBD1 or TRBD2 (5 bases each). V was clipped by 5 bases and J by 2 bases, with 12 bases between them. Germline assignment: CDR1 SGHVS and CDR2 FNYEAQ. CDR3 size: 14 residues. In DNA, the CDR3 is TGTGCCAGCAGCGTCCAGGGAGCACAAGAGACCCAGTACTTC. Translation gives CASSVQGAQETQYF.

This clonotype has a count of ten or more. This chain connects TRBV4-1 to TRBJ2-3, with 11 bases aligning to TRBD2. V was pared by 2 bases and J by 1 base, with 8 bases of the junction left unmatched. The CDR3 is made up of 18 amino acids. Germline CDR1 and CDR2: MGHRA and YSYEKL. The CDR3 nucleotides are TGCGCCAGCAGCCAACCGGGACTAGCGGCGGGAGGCACAGATACGCAGTATTTT. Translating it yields CASSQPGLAAGGTDTQYF.

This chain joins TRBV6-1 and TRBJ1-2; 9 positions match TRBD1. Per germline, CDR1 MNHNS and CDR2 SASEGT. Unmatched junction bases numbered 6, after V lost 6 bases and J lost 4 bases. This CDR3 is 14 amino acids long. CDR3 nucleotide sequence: TGTGCCAGCAGGAACAGGGGGCGAGGCTATGGCTACACCTTC. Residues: CASRNRGRGYGYTF.

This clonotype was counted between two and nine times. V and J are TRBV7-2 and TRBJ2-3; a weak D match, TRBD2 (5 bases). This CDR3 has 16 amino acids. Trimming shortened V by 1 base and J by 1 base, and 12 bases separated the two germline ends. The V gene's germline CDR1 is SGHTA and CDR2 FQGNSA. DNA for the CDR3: TGTGCCAGCAGCTTAGGGCCGGGAAGAGGCACAGATACGCAGTATTTT. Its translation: CASSLGPGRGTDTQYF. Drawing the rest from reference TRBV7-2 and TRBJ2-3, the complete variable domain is GAGVSQSPSNKVTEKGKDVELRCDPISGHTALYWYRQSLGQGLEFLIYFQGNSAPDKSGLPSDRFSAERTGGSVSTLTIQRTQQEDSAVYLCASSLGPGRGTDTQYFGPGTRLTVL.